This T cell receptor (beta chain) was found in a study of shared clonotypes between healthy human individuals. CD8 cells classed as naive were CD45RO-negative and positively selected for CCR7, excluding terminally differentiated effector memory CD45RA+ cells. This clone was seen only once. Its antigen remains unidentified. The sample holds other DNA sequences that translate to the same CDR3. Study-wide points: Among donors, sharing of clonotypes was expected to be affected by sequencing depth. Non-shared clonotypes showed lower generation probabilities than clonotypes common to all four donors. Memory subsets generally showed lower estimated richness than naive subsets. Few donors limited the genetic and exposure-history diversity represented.

TCRdb's table, derived via immunoSEQ multiplex PCR, lists solely in-frame clones and lacks some. The data contain about 2 million clones, approximately 94% of them seen just once; the ten biggest clones take up 0.9% to 1.3%. V was cut by 0 bases and J by 2 bases, with 8 bases left in between. CDR1 and CDR2 (germline): SGDLS, YYNGEE. The CDR3 spans 14 residues. Sequenced input: naive CD8+ T cells sorted from blood. The sequence was collected from a man between 18 and 35 years old in good health. V usage is TRBV9 and J usage is TRBJ2-5; perhaps TRBD2 as D (5 bases). CDR3: CASSVEPGQETQYF. CDR3 nucleotides: TGTGCCAGCAGCGTAGAACCGGGACAAGAGACCCAGTACTTC. The full variable domain, with the rest looked up from reference TRBV9 and TRBJ2-5, is DSGVTQTPKHLITATGQRVTLRCSPRSGDLSVYWYQQSLDQGLQFLIQYYNGEERAKGNILERFSAQQFPDLHSELNLSSLELGDSALYFCASSVEPGQETQYFGPGTRLLVL.